This TCR beta chain was recorded in a study of beta chain features in type 1 diabetes. Overall study: Sorted cell examination encompassed 100 million to 110 million cells across all samples.

The V gene lost 4 bases and the J gene lost 7 bases, with 14 bases spanning the gap. Germline CDR1 MNHEY, CDR2 SVGAGI. The CDR3 extends over 13 amino acids. All of the isolated RNA was reverse transcribed, so expressed TCRB transcripts were sequenced. Mean read depth for naive, central memory and regulatory T cell samples was approximately 3.57 million reads. Sequencing used immunoSEQ multiplex PCR; TCRdb keeps in-frame clones, though not all of them. The sample lists around 160,000 clones; around 50% were seen once. Points from the study as a whole: All four CD4+ subsets of Type 1 diabetes patients contained TCRB CDR3s that were moderately but significantly shorter.

Isolation of CD4+ naive, central memory, regulatory and stem cell-like memory cells was achieved by sorting via CD45RO/CCR7/CD25/CD127/CD95/CD27. To note about this clone: The antigen is unknown.

The receptor's source is a man between 18 and 29 years old in good health. The V and J genes are TRBV6-5 and TRBJ2-7; D unclear. Sequenced material: Tregs from blood. The CDR3 sequence is CASSSFPGREQYF. CDR3 nucleotide sequence: TGTGCCAGCAGTTCCTTCCCCGGTCGGGAGCAGTACTTC.